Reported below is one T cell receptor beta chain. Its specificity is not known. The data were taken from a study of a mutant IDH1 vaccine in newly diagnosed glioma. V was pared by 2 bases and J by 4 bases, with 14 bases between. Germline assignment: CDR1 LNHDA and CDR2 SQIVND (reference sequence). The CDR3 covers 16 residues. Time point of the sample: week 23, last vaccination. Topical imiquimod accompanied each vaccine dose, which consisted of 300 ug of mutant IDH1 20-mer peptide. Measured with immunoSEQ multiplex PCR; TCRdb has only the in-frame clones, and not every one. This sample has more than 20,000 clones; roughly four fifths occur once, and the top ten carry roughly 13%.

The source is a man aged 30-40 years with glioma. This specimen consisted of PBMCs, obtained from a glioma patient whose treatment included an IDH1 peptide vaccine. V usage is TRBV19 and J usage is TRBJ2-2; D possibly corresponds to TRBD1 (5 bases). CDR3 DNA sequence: TGTGCCAGTAGTATAACAGGCGTGCGCTTCACCGGGGAGCTGTTTTTT. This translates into CASSITGVRFTGELFF.